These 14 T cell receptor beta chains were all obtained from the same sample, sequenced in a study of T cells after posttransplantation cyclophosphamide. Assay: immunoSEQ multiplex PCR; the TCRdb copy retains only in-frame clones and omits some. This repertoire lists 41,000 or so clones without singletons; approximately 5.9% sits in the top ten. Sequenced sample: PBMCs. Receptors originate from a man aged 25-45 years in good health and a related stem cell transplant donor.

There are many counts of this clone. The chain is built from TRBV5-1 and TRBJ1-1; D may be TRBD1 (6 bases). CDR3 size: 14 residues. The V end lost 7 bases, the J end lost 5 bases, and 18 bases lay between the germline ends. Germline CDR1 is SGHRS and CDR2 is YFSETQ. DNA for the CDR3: TGCGCCAGCTTCGGGACACCCGGGAGGACTGAAGCTTTCTTT. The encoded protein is CASFGTPGRTEAFF. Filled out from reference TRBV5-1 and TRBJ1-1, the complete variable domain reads KAGVTQTPRYLIKTRGQQVTLSCSPISGHRSVSWYQQTPGQGLQFLFEYFSETQRNKGNFPGRFSGRQFSNSRSEMNVSTLELGDSALYLCASFGTPGRTEAFFGQGTRLTVV.

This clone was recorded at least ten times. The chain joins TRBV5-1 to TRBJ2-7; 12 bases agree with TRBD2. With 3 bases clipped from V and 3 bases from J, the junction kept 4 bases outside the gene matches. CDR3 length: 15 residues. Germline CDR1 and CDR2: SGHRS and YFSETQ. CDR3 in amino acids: CASSSLAGGYYEQYF. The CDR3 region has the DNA TGCGCCAGCAGCTCGCTAGCGGGGGGGTACTACGAGCAGTACTTC.

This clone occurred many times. CDR3 sequence: CASRPGGYQPQHF. The CDR3 nucleotides are TGTGCCAGCAGACCCGGGGGATATCAGCCCCAGCATTTT. The chain combines TRBV2 with TRBJ1-5; D might be TRBD1 (5 bases). The V end was cut by 6 bases, the J end by 5 bases, with 11 bases between. This CDR3 is built from 13 residues. Germline V lookup: CDR1 SNHLY, CDR2 FYNNEI. Together with reference TRBV2 and TRBJ1-5, the CDR3 gives the full variable domain: EPEVTQTPSHQVTQMGQEVILRCVPISNHLYFYWYRQILGQKVEFLVSFYNNEISEKSEIFDDQFSVERPDGSNFTLKIRSTKLEDSAMYFCASRPGGYQPQHFGDGTRLSIL.

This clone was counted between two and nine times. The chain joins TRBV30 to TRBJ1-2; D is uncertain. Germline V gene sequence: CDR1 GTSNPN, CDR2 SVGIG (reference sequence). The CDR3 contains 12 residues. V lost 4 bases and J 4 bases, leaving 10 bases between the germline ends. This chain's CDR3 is CAWKSESYGYTF. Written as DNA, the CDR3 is TGTGCCTGGAAGAGCGAAAGCTATGGCTACACCTTC.

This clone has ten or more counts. CDR3 sequence: CASSLTGEQETQYF. CDR3 bases: TGTGCCAGCAGCTTGACAGGGGAACAAGAGACCCAGTACTTC. This chain joins TRBV5-4 and TRBJ2-5, with 7 nucleotides matching TRBD1. Germline CDR1 SGHNT, CDR2 YYREEE (reference sequence). After removal of 1 base from V and 2 bases from J, the junction contained 2 bases not matched to a gene. The CDR3 has 14 residues.

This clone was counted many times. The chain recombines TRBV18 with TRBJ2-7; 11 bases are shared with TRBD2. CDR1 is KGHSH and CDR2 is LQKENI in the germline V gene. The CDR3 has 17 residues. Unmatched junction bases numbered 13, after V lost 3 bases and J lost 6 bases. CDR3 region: CASSPVRASGGPGEQYF. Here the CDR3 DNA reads TGTGCCAGCTCACCCGTAAGGGCTAGCGGGGGGCCGGGCGAGCAGTACTTC.

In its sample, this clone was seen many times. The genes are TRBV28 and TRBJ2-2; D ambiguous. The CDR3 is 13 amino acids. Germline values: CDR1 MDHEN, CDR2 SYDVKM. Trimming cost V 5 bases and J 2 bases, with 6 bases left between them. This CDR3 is CASSTDNTGELFF. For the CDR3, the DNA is TGTGCCAGCAGTACAGATAACACCGGGGAGCTGTTTTTT. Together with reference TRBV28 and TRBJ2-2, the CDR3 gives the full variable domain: DVKVTQSSRYLVKRTGEKVFLECVQDMDHENMFWYRQDPGLGLRLIYFSYDVKMKEKGDIPEGYSVSREKKERFSLILESASTNQTSMYLCASSTDNTGELFFGEGSRLTVL.

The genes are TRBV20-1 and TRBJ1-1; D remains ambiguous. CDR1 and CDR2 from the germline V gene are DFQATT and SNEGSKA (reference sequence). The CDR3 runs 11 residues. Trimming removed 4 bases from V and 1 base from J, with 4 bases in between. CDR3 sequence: CSAMANTEAFF. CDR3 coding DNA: TGCAGTGCTATGGCGAACACTGAAGCTTTCTTT.

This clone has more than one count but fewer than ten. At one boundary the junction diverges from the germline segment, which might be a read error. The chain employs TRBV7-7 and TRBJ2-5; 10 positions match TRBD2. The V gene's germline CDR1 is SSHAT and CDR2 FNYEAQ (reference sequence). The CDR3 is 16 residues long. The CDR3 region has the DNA TGTGCTAGCAGCGCCCAGGAAAGCGGGAGGGGAGAGACCCAGTACTTC. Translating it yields CASSAQESGRGETQYF. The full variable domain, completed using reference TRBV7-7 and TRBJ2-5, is GAGVSQSPRYKVTKRGQDVTLRCDPISSHATLYWYQQALGQGPEFLTYFNYEAQPDKSGLPSDRFSAERPEGSISTLTIQRTEQRDSAMYRCASSAQESGRGETQYFGPGTRLLVL.

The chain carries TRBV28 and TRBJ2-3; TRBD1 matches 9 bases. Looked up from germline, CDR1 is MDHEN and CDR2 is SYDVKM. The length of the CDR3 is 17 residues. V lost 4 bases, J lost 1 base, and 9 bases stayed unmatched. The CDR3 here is CASSSIGQGRGTDTQYF. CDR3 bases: TGTGCCAGCAGTTCCATCGGACAGGGGCGCGGCACAGATACGCAGTATTTT.

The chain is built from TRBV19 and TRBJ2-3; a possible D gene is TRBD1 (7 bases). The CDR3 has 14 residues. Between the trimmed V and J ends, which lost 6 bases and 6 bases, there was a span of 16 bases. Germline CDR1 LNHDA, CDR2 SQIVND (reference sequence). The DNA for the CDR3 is TGTGCCAGTAGCGACAGGGAGGTCTGGGATACGCAGTATTTT. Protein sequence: CASSDREVWDTQYF.

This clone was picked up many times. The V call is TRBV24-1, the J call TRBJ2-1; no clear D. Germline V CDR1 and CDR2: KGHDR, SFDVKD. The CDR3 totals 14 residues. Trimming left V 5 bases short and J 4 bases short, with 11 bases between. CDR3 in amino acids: CATSAAETYNEQFF. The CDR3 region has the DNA TGTGCCACCAGTGCCGCGGAGACGTACAATGAGCAGTTCTTC.

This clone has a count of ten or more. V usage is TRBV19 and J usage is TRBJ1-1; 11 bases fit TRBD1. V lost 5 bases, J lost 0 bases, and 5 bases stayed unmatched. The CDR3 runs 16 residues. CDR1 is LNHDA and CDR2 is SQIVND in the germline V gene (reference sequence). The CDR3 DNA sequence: TGTGCCAGTAGTCCCGGACAGGGGGCGATGAACACTGAAGCTTTCTTT. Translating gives CASSPGQGAMNTEAFF.

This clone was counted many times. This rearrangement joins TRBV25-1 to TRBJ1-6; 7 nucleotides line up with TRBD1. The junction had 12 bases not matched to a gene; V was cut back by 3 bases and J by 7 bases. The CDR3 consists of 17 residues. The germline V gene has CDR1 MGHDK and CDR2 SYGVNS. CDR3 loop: CASSESQGGQLNSPLHF. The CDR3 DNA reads TGTGCCAGCAGTGAGAGTCAGGGGGGTCAACTCAATTCACCCCTCCACTTT.